These 20 T cell receptor beta chains came from one sample sequenced in a study of OX40 agonist ivuxolimab in advanced cancers. The method was the immunoSEQ multiplex PCR assay. TCRdb took this table from immuneACCESS and kept in-frame rearrangements with V and J called. Such tables lack part of the clones; where checked against another copy, unresolved V genes explain under half of the gap, and the rest is unexplained. The table for this sample lists 55,000 to 75,000 clones; about 88% of them were counted only once. The leading ten clones occupy approximately 0.99% of the sample. The sample consisted of CD4+ or CD8+ T cells sorted from blood, taken in a trial of the OX40 agonist ivuxolimab. The source of these receptors is an adult with an advanced solid tumor such as melanoma, head and neck, liver or kidney cancer.

V usage is TRBV6-6 and J usage is TRBJ1-2; possibly TRBD1 for D (6 bases). Trimming took off 5 bases at V and 3 bases at J, with 13 bases between the two ends. Per the germline V gene, CDR1 is MNHNY and CDR2 is SVGAGI (reference sequence). This CDR3 is 14 amino acids long. The CDR3 DNA reads as TGTGCCAGCAGTGACGGGGGCAGGGACTATGGCTACACCTTC. This encodes CASSDGGRDYGYTF.

The CDR3 bases are TGTGCCAGCAGCGTAGCTAACGGCTACTCTGGAAACACCATATATTTT. This translates into CASSVANGYSGNTIYF. The V call is TRBV9, the J call TRBJ1-3; no firm D call. Germline lookup yields CDR1 SGDLS and CDR2 YYNGEE. The length of the CDR3 is 16 residues. V lost 0 bases, J lost 0 bases, and 10 bases lay in between. The full variable domain, rest sourced from reference TRBV9 and TRBJ1-3, is DSGVTQTPKHLITATGQRVTLRCSPRSGDLSVYWYQQSLDQGLQFLIQYYNGEERAKGNILERFSAQQFPDLHSELNLSSLELGDSALYFCASSVANGYSGNTIYFGEGSWLTVV.

V and J are TRBV7-2 and TRBJ2-7; no definite D call. Between the trimmed V and J ends, which lost 5 bases and 4 bases, there was a span of 18 bases. This CDR3 spans 15 amino acids. CDR1 is SGHTA, CDR2 FQGNSA, per germline. Here the CDR3 reads CASSDPPLLIYEQYF. The CDR3 nucleotides read TGTGCCAGCAGCGATCCCCCCCTCCTGATTTACGAGCAGTACTTC.

The chain carries TRBV7-9 and TRBJ1-1, with D perhaps TRBD1 (6 bases). The CDR3 has 15 amino acids. Trimming removed 4 bases from V and 0 bases from J, with 12 bases in between. In germline, CDR1 is SEHNR, CDR2 FQNEAQ (reference sequence). The CDR3 loop reads CASSSNRDMNTEAFF. DNA for the CDR3: TGTGCCAGCAGCTCCAACAGGGACATGAACACTGAAGCTTTCTTT.

The rearrangement uses TRBV27 and TRBJ1-2, with D unresolved. The CDR3 runs to 13 residues. Germline V gives CDR1 MNHEY, CDR2 SMNVEV (reference sequence). V lost 2 bases, J lost 4 bases, and 8 bases lay in between. The CDR3 protein is CASSLTDPYGYTF. The CDR3 nucleotides read TGTGCCAGCAGTTTAACAGACCCCTATGGCTACACCTTC.

This chain connects TRBV2 to TRBJ2-3; D uncertain. Between the trimmed V and J ends, which lost 6 bases and 1 base, there was a span of 11 bases. Germline assignment: CDR1 SNHLY and CDR2 FYNNEI. This CDR3 region has 14 residues. The CDR3 DNA reads TGTGCCAGCAGGACTCGTACTGGCACAGATACGCAGTATTTT. It translates to CASRTRTGTDTQYF.

The CDR3 DNA reads as TGCGCCAGCAGCTTGGGCACGGGTCCTGGAAACACCATATATTTT. It is translated as CASSLGTGPGNTIYF. The gene calls are TRBV5-1 and TRBJ1-3; D is unresolved. V lost 0 bases and J lost 2, with 9 bases in between. Looked up from germline, CDR1 is SGHRS and CDR2 is YFSETQ. The CDR3 spans 15 residues.

The chain combines TRBV19 with TRBJ1-4; D may be TRBD1 (5 bases). With 7 bases removed from V and 3 bases from J, the gap between germline ends came to 15 bases. The CDR3 runs to 15 residues. CDR1 and CDR2 (germline): LNHDA, SQIVND (reference sequence). CDR3: CASKRQGMANEKLFF. CDR3 nucleotide sequence: TGTGCCAGTAAGAGGCAGGGTATGGCTAATGAAAAACTGTTTTTT. Filled out from reference TRBV19 and TRBJ1-4, the complete variable domain reads DGGITQSPKYLFRKEGQNVTLSCEQNLNHDAMYWYRQDPGQGLRLIYYSQIVNDFQKGDIAEGYSVSREKKESFPLTVTSAQKNPTAFYLCASKRQGMANEKLFFGSGTQLSVL.

In this sample, this clone turned up a few times. This chain connects TRBV28 to TRBJ1-2, with D possibly being TRBD1 (5 bases). The CDR3 is made up of 15 amino acids. V was trimmed by 5 bases and J by 6 bases, leaving 19 bases between them. Germline CDR1 MDHEN, CDR2 SYDVKM. In nucleotides, the CDR3 is TGTGCCAGCAGTCAGGGTCAGCATATCATTGATGGCTACACCTTC. Protein product: CASSQGQHIIDGYTF.

The chain links TRBV10-3 to TRBJ1-4; TRBD1 is a possible D gene (5 bases). The length of the CDR3 is 15 residues. Trimming stripped 0 bases from V and 8 bases from J, with 13 bases between. The germline CDR1 and CDR2 sequences are ENHRY and SYGVKD. The CDR3 protein is CAISESGRAREKLFF. The CDR3 DNA sequence: TGTGCCATCAGTGAGTCGGGCAGGGCCCGGGAAAAACTGTTTTTT.

The chain recombines TRBV7-2 with TRBJ2-5, with 11 bases fitting TRBD2. The CDR3 sequence is 14 residues long. Looked up from germline, CDR1 is SGHTA and CDR2 is FQGNSA. With 5 bases clipped from V and 5 bases from J, the junction kept 4 bases outside the gene matches. DNA for the CDR3: TGTGCCAGCAGCCCTAGCGGGAGGCGGGAGACCCAGTACTTC. Residues: CASSPSGRRETQYF.

This clone was seen a few times. The chain is built from TRBV7-2 and TRBJ2-7; TRBD2 is a possible D gene (6 bases). V lost 2 bases, J lost 3 bases, and 14 bases lay in between. The CDR3 sequence is 15 residues long. Germline CDR1 reads SGHTA; CDR2 reads FQGNSA. Here the CDR3 DNA reads TGTGCCAGCAGCTTAATGGGAGGAATGATCTACGAGCAGTACTTC. As protein: CASSLMGGMIYEQYF.

The sample holds one count of this clone. The chain carries TRBV5-1 and TRBJ2-3; TRBD1 is a possible D gene (6 bases). The germline CDR1 and CDR2 sequences are SGHRS and YFSETQ. V lost 7 bases, J lost 0 bases, and 12 bases lay in between. The CDR3 is made up of 14 amino acids. The CDR3 spells CASGFGQSTDTQYF. CDR3 DNA: TGCGCCAGCGGATTCGGACAGAGCACAGATACGCAGTATTTT.

V gene TRBV27 combines with J gene TRBJ2-3; 8 positions agree with TRBD2. Germline CDR1 and CDR2: MNHEY and SMNVEV (reference sequence). Trimming at V came to 5 bases and at J to 0 bases, leaving 4 bases not matched to a gene. The CDR3 contains 15 residues. Here the CDR3 reads CASSGGGWSTDTQYF. In nucleotides, the CDR3 is TGTGCCAGCAGTGGCGGGGGGTGGAGCACAGATACGCAGTATTTT.

The chain couples TRBV5-4 to TRBJ1-2; 8 bases map to TRBD1. CDR1 is SGHNT, CDR2 YYREEE, per germline (reference sequence). V shed 4 bases and J 4 bases; nucleotides not matched to a gene: 6. The CDR3 sequence is 14 residues long. The CDR3 region is CASSEDRVGYGYTF. The DNA for the CDR3 is TGTGCCAGCAGCGAGGACAGGGTAGGCTATGGCTACACCTTC.

The V call is TRBV27, the J call TRBJ1-5; 7 bases are a match to TRBD1. The ends lost 6 bases at V and 4 bases at J; junction bases unmatched: 6. Germline V gene data show CDR1 as MNHEY and CDR2 as SMNVEV (reference sequence). CDR3 length equals 14 residues. CDR3 coding DNA: TGTGCCAGCAGGCGACAGGGTGGGAATCAGCCCCAGCATTTT. This sequence encodes CASRRQGGNQPQHF.

This clone was seen only a few times. The CDR3 bases are TGTGCCAGCAGCTTAGAAGGCCCTACCTACAATGAGCAGTTCTTC. It translates to CASSLEGPTYNEQFF. This chain connects TRBV11-3 to TRBJ2-1, with D unresolved. The CDR3 extends over 15 amino acids. Germline CDR1 reads SGHNT; CDR2 reads YENEEA. V shed 0 bases and J shed 2 bases, with 8 bases lying between them.

The gene calls are TRBV6-1 and TRBJ2-5, with D possibly matching TRBD1 (5 bases). The V gene lost 4 bases and the J gene lost 2 bases, with 8 bases spanning the gap. Germline V lookup: CDR1 MNHNS, CDR2 SASEGT. There are 13 residues in the CDR3. CDR3 in amino acids: CASSGQGQETQYF. Written as DNA, the CDR3 is TGTGCCAGCAGTGGCCAGGGACAAGAGACCCAGTACTTC.

The chain combines TRBV18 with TRBJ1-1; D uncertain. Looked up from germline, CDR1 is KGHSH and CDR2 is LQKENI. The CDR3 length is 12 residues. V was trimmed by 3 bases and J by 4 bases, leaving 6 bases between them. The CDR3: CASSPGVTEAFF. CDR3 coding DNA: TGTGCCAGCTCACCTGGGGTCACTGAAGCTTTCTTT.

V is TRBV5-8 and J is TRBJ1-4; 8 positions match TRBD1. V gave up 4 bases and J gave up 8 bases; unmatched junction bases: 7. CDR3 length equals 14 residues. In germline, CDR1 is SGHTS, CDR2 YDEGEE. CDR3 bases: TGTGCCAGCAGCAACAGGGGGTCGGGAGAAAAACTGTTTTTT. Translated: CASSNRGSGEKLFF.